This T cell receptor beta chain originates from a study of T cell responses to AZD1222 COVID-19 vaccine. Data came from immunoSEQ multiplex PCR; TCRdb stores just in-frame clones and leaves some out. The repertoire consists of 190,000 or so clones, with roughly 91% occurring once and the leading ten covering more than 25%. The germline V gene encodes CDR1 PRHDT and CDR2 FYEKMQ (reference sequence). This CDR3 region has 15 residues. About this clone itself: Germline and junction disagree at one end, which may indicate a read error.

The chain carries TRBV13 and TRBJ2-1, with D perhaps TRBD2 (5 bases). The sequences come from peripheral blood, collected 28 days after the second AZD1222 dose. This receptor was identified in an adult who received the AZD1222 COVID-19 vaccine. CDR3 DNA sequence: TGTGCCAGCAGCTTAGACAGCGGCTCCCACAATGAGCAGTTCTTC. Protein sequence: CASSLDSGSHNEQFF.